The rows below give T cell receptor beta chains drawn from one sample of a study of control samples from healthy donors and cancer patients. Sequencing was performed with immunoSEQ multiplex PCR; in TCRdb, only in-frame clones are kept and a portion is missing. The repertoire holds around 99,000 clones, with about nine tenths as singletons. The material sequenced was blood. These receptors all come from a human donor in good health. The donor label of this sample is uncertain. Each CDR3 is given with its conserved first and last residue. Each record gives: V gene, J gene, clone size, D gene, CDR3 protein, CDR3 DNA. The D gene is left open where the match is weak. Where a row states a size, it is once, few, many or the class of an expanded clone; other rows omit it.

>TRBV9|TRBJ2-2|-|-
CASSVGGALSTGELFF
TGTGCCAGCAGCGTTGGGGGGGCGTTAAGCACCGGGGAGCTGTTTTTT
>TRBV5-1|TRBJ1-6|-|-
CASSLEQGRSSPLHF
TGCGCCAGCAGCTTGGAGCAGGGTCGGAGTTCACCCCTCCACTTT
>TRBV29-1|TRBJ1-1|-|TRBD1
CSGQKIQGAEAFF
TGCAGCGGTCAAAAAATACAGGGGGCTGAAGCTTTCTTT
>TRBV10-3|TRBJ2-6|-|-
CAISFSGANVLTF
TGTGCCATCAGTTTCTCTGGGGCCAACGTCCTGACTTTC
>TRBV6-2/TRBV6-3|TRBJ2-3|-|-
CASSLPGSTDTQYF
TGTGCCAGCAGCCTCCCCGGGAGCACAGATACGCAGTATTTT
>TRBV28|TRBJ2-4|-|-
CASSLNPTLDKNIQYF
TGTGCCAGCAGTTTAAACCCCACGTTGGACAAAAACATTCAGTACTTC
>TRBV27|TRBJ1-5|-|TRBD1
CASSPWDRVNQPQHF
TGTGCCAGCAGTCCCTGGGACAGGGTCAATCAGCCCCAGCATTTT
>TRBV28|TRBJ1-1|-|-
CASTPQGKTEAFF
TGTGCCAGCACCCCTCAGGGGAAGACTGAAGCTTTCTTT
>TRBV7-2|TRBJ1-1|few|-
CASSSQVVSEAFF
TGTGCCAGCAGCTCTCAGGTAGTCTCTGAAGCTTTCTTT
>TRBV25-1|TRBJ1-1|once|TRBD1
CASEGQGRSAFF
TGTGCCAGCGAAGGACAGGGCAGGTCCGCTTTCTTT
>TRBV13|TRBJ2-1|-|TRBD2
CASSLTGLAGYNEQFF
TGTGCCAGCAGCTTGACCGGACTAGCGGGGTACAATGAGCAGTTCTTC
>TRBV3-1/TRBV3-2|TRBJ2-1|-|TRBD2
CASSQAGTISYNEQFF
TGTGCCAGCAGCCAGGCCGGGACTATCTCCTACAATGAGCAGTTCTTC
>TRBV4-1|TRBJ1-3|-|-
CASSPRTADGNTIYF
TGCGCCAGCAGCCCCCGGACGGCCGACGGAAACACCATATATTTT
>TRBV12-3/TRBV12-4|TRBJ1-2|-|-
CASSLRGPRGYTF
TGTGCCAGCAGTCTTAGGGGTCCGAGGGGCTACACCTTC
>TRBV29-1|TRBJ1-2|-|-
CSVEGGQGGYGYTF
TGCAGCGTTGAAGGGGGGCAAGGTGGCTATGGCTACACCTTC
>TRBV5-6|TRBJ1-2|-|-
CASSLDQNYGYTF
TGTGCCAGCAGCTTGGATCAGAACTATGGCTACACCTTC
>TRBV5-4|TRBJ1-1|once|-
CASSLVATTEAFF
TGTGCCAGCAGCTTGGTGGCGACCACTGAAGCTTTCTTT
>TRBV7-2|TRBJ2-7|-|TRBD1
CASSSRTGGIDEQYF
TGTGCCAGCAGCTCGCGGACAGGGGGAATCGACGAGCAGTACTTC
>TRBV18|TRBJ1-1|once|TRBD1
CASSRTGGMTEAFF
TGTGCCAGCTCACGTACAGGGGGCATGACTGAAGCTTTCTTT
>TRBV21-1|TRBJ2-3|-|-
CASEVGGGVVCGTDTQYF
TGTGCCAGCGAGGTCGGCGGGGGGGTTGTCTGTGGCACAGATACGCAGTATTTT
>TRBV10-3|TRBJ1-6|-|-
CAISEGLGLGNSPLHF
TGTGCCATCAGTGAGGGTCTGGGGCTGGGCAATTCACCCCTCCACTTT
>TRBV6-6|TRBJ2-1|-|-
CASSYSVRNEQFF
TGTGCCAGCAGTTACTCGGTGAGAAATGAGCAGTTCTTC
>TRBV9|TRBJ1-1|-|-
CASSASGSKNTEAFF
TGTGCCAGCAGCGCGAGTGGCAGCAAGAACACTGAAGCTTTCTTT
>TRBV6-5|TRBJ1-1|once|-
CASSYLGEQGTEAFF
TGTGCCAGCAGTTATCTTGGCGAACAGGGCACTGAAGCTTTCTTT
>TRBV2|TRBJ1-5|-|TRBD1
CASSERQGGSNQPQHF
TGTGCCAGCAGTGAAAGACAGGGCGGAAGCAATCAGCCCCAGCATTTT
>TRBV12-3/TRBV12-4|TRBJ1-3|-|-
CASSLGWGNTIYF
TGTGCCAGCAGTTTAGGGTGGGGAAACACCATATATTTT
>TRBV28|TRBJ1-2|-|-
CASRPGIYYGYTF
TGTGCCAGCAGGCCAGGAATTTACTATGGCTACACCTTC
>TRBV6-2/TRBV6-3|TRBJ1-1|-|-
CASSYLTANTEAFF
TGTGCCAGCAGTTACCTCACAGCGAACACTGAAGCTTTCTTT
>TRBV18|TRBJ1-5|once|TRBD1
CASSPSSDREPQHF
TGTGCCAGCTCACCTTCTTCAGACAGGGAGCCCCAGCATTTT
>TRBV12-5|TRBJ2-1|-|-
CASGLVRYRTGGGSSNEQFF
TGTGCTAGTGGTTTGGTACGATATAGGACCGGGGGCGGGTCAAGCAATGAGCAGTTCTTC
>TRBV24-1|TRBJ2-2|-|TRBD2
CATSDESGGNTGELFF
TGTGCCACCAGTGATGAAAGCGGGGGGAACACCGGGGAGCTGTTTTTT
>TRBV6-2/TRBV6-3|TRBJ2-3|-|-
CASCQGRDTQYF
TGTGCCAGCTGCCAGGGGAGAGATACGCAGTATTTT
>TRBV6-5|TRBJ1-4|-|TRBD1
CASRGTGIGEKLFF
TGTGCCAGCAGAGGGACAGGGATTGGCGAAAAACTGTTTTTT
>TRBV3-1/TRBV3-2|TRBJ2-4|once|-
CASSQEGGAGNIQYF
TGTGCCAGCAGCCAAGAGGGGGGGGCCGGAAACATTCAGTACTTC
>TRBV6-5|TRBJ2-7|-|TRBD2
CASRPLAGGPGEQYF
TGTGCCAGCAGACCGCTAGCGGGGGGGCCGGGAGAGCAGTACTTC
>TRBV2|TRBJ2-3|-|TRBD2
CASRLAGGPSTDTQYF
TGTGCCAGCAGACTAGCGGGGGGGCCGAGCACAGATACGCAGTATTTT
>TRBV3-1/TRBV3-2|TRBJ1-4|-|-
CASSQPYSKNNEKLFF
TGTGCCAGCAGCCAGCCCTACAGTAAAAATAATGAAAAACTGTTTTTT
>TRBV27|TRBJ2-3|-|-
CASSLSEASDTDTQYF
TGTGCCAGCAGTTTATCGGAGGCCTCGGACACAGATACGCAGTATTTT
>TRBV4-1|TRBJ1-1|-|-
CASSQHQVNTEAFF
TGCGCCAGCAGCCAACACCAGGTAAACACTGAAGCTTTCTTT
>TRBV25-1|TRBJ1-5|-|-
CASSHSSTVGGNQPQHF
TGTGCCAGCAGTCACTCCTCGACGGTTGGGGGCAATCAGCCCCAGCATTTT
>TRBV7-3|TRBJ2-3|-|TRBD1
CASSLQGQGGTDTQYF
TGTGCCAGCAGCCTGCAGGGACAGGGGGGCACAGATACGCAGTATTTT
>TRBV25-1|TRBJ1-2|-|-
CASSPWEGTGLTNYGYTF
TGTGCCAGCAGTCCGTGGGAGGGTACAGGTCTTACTAACTATGGCTACACCTTC
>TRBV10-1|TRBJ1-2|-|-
CASKRGEYGYTF
TGCGCCAGCAAGAGGGGCGAATATGGCTACACCTTC
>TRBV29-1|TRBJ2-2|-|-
CSALAGVGPNTGELFF
TGCAGCGCCCTCGCAGGGGTGGGGCCGAACACCGGGGAGCTGTTTTTT
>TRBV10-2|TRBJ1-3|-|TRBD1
CASSETGTGNLNTIYF
TGCGCCAGCAGTGAGACCGGGACAGGGAATCTGAACACCATATATTTT
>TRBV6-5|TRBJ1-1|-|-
CASRSTGTANTEAFF
TGTGCCAGCAGATCAACCGGGACGGCGAACACTGAAGCTTTCTTT
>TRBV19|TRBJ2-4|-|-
CASSPNLSLAKNIQYF
TGTGCCAGTAGTCCGAACTTATCATTAGCCAAAAACATTCAGTACTTC
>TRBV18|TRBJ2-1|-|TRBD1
CASSPQGGGNEQFF
TGTGCCAGCTCACCACAAGGGGGCGGCAATGAGCAGTTCTTC
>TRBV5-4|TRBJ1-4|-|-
CASSLLSSPEKLFF
TGTGCCAGCAGCTTGTTGTCCAGCCCCGAAAAACTGTTTTTT
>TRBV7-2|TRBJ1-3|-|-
CASSLEAGNTIYF
TGTGCCAGCAGCCTTGAAGCTGGAAACACCATATATTTT
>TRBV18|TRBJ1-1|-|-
CASFRVNTEAFF
TGTGCCAGCTTCAGGGTGAACACTGAAGCTTTCTTT
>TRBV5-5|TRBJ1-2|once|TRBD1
CASSTGTAHNYGYTF
TGTGCCAGCAGCACCGGGACAGCGCATAACTATGGCTACACCTTC
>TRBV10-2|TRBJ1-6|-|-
CASSDFEWGLTYNSPLHF
TGCGCCAGCAGTGACTTCGAATGGGGGCTGACCTATAATTCACCCCTCCACTTT
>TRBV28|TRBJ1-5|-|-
CASRVSMRPQHF
TGTGCCAGCCGTGTTAGTATGCGGCCCCAGCATTTT
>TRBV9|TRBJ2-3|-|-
CASSVGYSSTDTQYF
TGTGCCAGCAGCGTGGGTTATTCTAGCACAGATACGCAGTATTTT